The 17 T cell receptor beta chains given below trace back to one sample, sequenced in a study of cytomegalovirus exposure and HLA in healthy donors. The PCR ran on 60 Vbeta and 13 Jbeta primers. TCRdb's copy holds only in-frame clones and misses some; the assay was immunoSEQ multiplex PCR. The sample includes roughly 100,000 clones, roughly 66% of them seen just once. The source material was PBMCs. These receptors were taken from a woman aged 50 to 60 in good health and CMV-seronegative.

The CDR3 DNA sequence: TGTGCCACTACGACAGGGGGCCGAGAGACCCAGTACTTC. Its protein is CATTTGGRETQYF. The V call is TRBV19, the J call TRBJ2-5; 10 bases map to TRBD1. Germline CDR1 LNHDA, CDR2 SQIVND (reference sequence). Germline trimming cut 10 bases from V and 4 bases from J; bases unmatched to any gene: 6. This CDR3 comprises 13 residues.

The chain joins TRBV5-3 to TRBJ1-4; weak D call: TRBD1 (5 bases). TRBV5-3 is flagged as an ORF with uncertain function. With 3 bases removed from V and 8 bases from J, the gap between germline ends came to 17 bases. CDR3 size: 15 residues. The CDR3 DNA is TGTGCCAGAAGCTCGGCGGACATAGGGTCAGAAAAACTGTTTTTT. This codes for CARSSADIGSEKLFF.

V is TRBV28 and J is TRBJ2-1, with TRBD2 matching over 7 bases. The CDR3 extends over 16 amino acids. Germline CDR1 reads MDHEN; CDR2 reads SYDVKM. The V and J ends lost 3 bases and 1 base, in that order; junction bases with no gene match: 6. CDR3 sequence reads: CASSFVGRGSYNEQFF. The DNA of the CDR3 is TGTGCCAGCAGTTTCGTGGGGAGGGGATCCTACAATGAGCAGTTCTTC. The full variable domain, with the rest looked up from reference TRBV28 and TRBJ2-1, is DVKVTQSSRYLVKRTGEKVFLECVQDMDHENMFWYRQDPGLGLRLIYFSYDVKMKEKGDIPEGYSVSREKKERFSLILESASTNQTSMYLCASSFVGRGSYNEQFFGPGTRLTVL.

The J gene is TRBJ2-7, the V gene TRBV5-1, with 8 bases identical to TRBD1. The CDR3 extends over 13 amino acids. Germline V gene lookup returns CDR1 SGHRS and CDR2 YFSETQ. Germline trimming cut 4 bases from V and 5 bases from J; bases unmatched to any gene: 5. The CDR3 reads CASSLRTGNEQYF. In DNA form, the CDR3 reads TGCGCCAGCAGCCTCCGGACAGGGAACGAGCAGTACTTC. The full variable domain, its missing parts supplied by reference TRBV5-1 and TRBJ2-7, is KAGVTQTPRYLIKTRGQQVTLSCSPISGHRSVSWYQQTPGQGLQFLFEYFSETQRNKGNFPGRFSGRQFSNSRSEMNVSTLELGDSALYLCASSLRTGNEQYFGPGTRLTVT.

The CDR3 loop is CASSSGGLPTYEQYF. The CDR3 nucleotides are TGTGCCAGCAGCTCCGGGGGACTCCCTACCTACGAGCAGTACTTC. This chain connects TRBV11-2 to TRBJ2-7; TRBD2 might be the D (6 bases). The CDR3 consists of 15 residues. V lost 4 bases and J lost 2, with 15 bases in between. Germline CDR1 and CDR2: SGHAT and FQNNGV.

The chain joins TRBV7-2 to TRBJ1-5; TRBD1 matches at 7 bases. V trimming: 3 bases; J trimming: 3 bases; junction bases outside the gene matches: 2. This CDR3 has 14 residues. Germline CDR1 SGHTA, CDR2 FQGNSA. DNA for the CDR3: TGTGCCAGCAGCTTGGGACAGCCCAATCAGCCCCAGCATTTT. Amino acid sequence: CASSLGQPNQPQHF.

The chain couples TRBV7-2 to TRBJ2-3, with D perhaps TRBD2 (6 bases). This CDR3 spans 15 amino acids. The V gene lost 5 bases and the J gene lost 4 bases, with 16 bases spanning the gap. Per the germline V gene, CDR1 is SGHTA and CDR2 is FQGNSA. The CDR3 is CASSPTGGTADTQYF. The CDR3 DNA reads as TGTGCCAGCAGCCCAACCGGGGGAACCGCAGATACGCAGTATTTT.

The rearrangement uses TRBV5-4 and TRBJ2-2, with no clear D. From germline, CDR1 is SGHNT and CDR2 YYREEE (reference sequence). The CDR3 loop spans 15 amino acids. V lost 4 bases, J lost 2 bases, and 12 bases lay in between. The CDR3 protein is CASSPSGLNTGELFF. DNA of the CDR3: TGTGCCAGCAGCCCGAGTGGTCTTAACACCGGGGAGCTGTTTTTT.

This chain uses TRBV7-8 with TRBJ2-1; 12 nucleotides agree with TRBD2. Unmatched junction bases numbered 5, after V lost 0 bases and J lost 5 bases. The germline gives CDR1 SGHVS, CDR2 FQNEAQ. The CDR3 is made up of 17 amino acids. The CDR3 is CASSLALAGGINNEQFF. The CDR3 DNA is TGTGCCAGCAGCTTAGCGCTAGCGGGAGGGATCAACAATGAGCAGTTCTTC.

The chain recombines TRBV2 with TRBJ1-1; D gene ambiguous. V lost 6 bases to trimming and J lost 4 bases, with 21 bases between them. Per germline, CDR1 SNHLY and CDR2 FYNNEI. This CDR3 is 16 amino acids long. The CDR3 protein is CASRASPNTRSTEAFF. For the CDR3, the DNA is TGTGCCAGCAGGGCGTCTCCTAATACTAGGAGCACTGAAGCTTTCTTT.

The sample holds one count of this clone. The rearrangement uses TRBV10-3 and TRBJ2-3; D is possibly TRBD2 (6 bases). Germline CDR1 ENHRY, CDR2 SYGVKD. This CDR3 has 15 residues. V shed 6 bases and J shed 2 bases, with 15 bases lying between them. CDR3 DNA: TGTGCCATCAGAGACGGGGGTCTTTTCACAGATACGCAGTATTTT. Translated, it gives CAIRDGGLFTDTQYF.

The rearrangement uses TRBV10-3 and TRBJ2-2, with D possibly matching TRBD2 (6 bases). CDR3 length: 15 amino acids. V was pared by 2 bases and J by 7 bases, with 14 bases between. The germline V gene encodes CDR1 ENHRY and CDR2 SYGVKD. In nucleotides, the CDR3 is TGTGCCATCAGTGAGCGACTCCCGGGGGTCGGGGAGCTGTTTTTT. This sequence encodes CAISERLPGVGELFF.

V is TRBV28 and J is TRBJ2-7; 12 bases agree with TRBD2. This CDR3 contains 15 residues. CDR1 and CDR2 (germline): MDHEN, SYDVKM. V lost 4 bases to trimming and J lost 3 bases; unmatched junction nucleotides: 4. In DNA, the CDR3 is TGTGCCAGCAGTTCTAGCGGGAGGGCCATCTACGAGCAGTACTTC. This encodes CASSSSGRAIYEQYF.

The genes are TRBV6-1 and TRBJ2-1, with no clear D. This CDR3 comprises 14 residues. Germline V lookup: CDR1 MNHNS, CDR2 SASEGT. Trimming cost V 1 base and J 4 bases, with 8 bases left between them. CDR3 coding DNA: TGTGCCAGCAGTGAAGATGCTATTTACAATGAGCAGTTCTTC. It translates to CASSEDAIYNEQFF.

This clone occurred a few times. The chain joins TRBV4-2 to TRBJ2-7, with D perhaps TRBD1 (5 bases). CDR1 and CDR2 from the germline V gene are LGHNA and YNFKEQ. Trimming removed 8 bases from V and 3 bases from J, with 14 bases in between. The CDR3 loop spans 13 amino acids. CDR3 in amino acids: CASGQGRGYEQYF. CDR3 DNA: TGTGCCAGCGGGCAGGGAAGAGGCTACGAGCAGTACTTC.

The rearrangement uses TRBV9 and TRBJ2-1; no clear D. The germline CDR1 and CDR2 sequences are SGDLS and YYNGEE. Between the trimmed V and J ends, which lost 0 bases and 7 bases, there was a span of 11 bases. The CDR3 length is 14 residues. The CDR3 DNA sequence: TGTGCCAGCAGCGTAGAGGCTAGTATAAATGAGCAGTTCTTC. It specifies CASSVEASINEQFF.

V usage is TRBV19 and J usage is TRBJ1-4; a possible D gene is TRBD1 (6 bases). Per the germline V gene, CDR1 is LNHDA and CDR2 is SQIVND (reference sequence). V lost 7 bases to trimming and J lost 6 bases, with 15 bases between them. The CDR3 loop spans 14 amino acids. The CDR3 nucleotides are TGTGCCAGTACCACGGGGGGGCTGGATGAAAAACTGTTTTTT. It encodes CASTTGGLDEKLFF.